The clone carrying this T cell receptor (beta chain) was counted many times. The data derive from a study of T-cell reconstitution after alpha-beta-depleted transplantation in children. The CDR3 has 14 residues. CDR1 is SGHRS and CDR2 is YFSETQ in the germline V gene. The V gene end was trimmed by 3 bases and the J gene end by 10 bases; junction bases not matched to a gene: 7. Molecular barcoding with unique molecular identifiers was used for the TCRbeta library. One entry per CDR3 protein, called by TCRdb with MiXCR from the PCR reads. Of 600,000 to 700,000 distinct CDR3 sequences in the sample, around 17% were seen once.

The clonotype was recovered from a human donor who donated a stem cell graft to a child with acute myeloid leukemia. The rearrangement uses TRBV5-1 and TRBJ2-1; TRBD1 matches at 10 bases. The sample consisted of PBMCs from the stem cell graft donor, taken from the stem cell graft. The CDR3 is CASSSMTGGSEQFF. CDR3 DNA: TGCGCCAGCAGCTCCATGACAGGGGGCAGCGAGCAGTTCTTC.